The clone carrying this T cell receptor beta chain was recorded many times. This entry is derived from a study of human T cells and chemical hapten exposure. Study details: Sensitization applied 2% DPC to about 2 cm by about 2 cm of upper inner arm skin. The study lasted roughly 26 weeks, and patients were dosed weekly with diphenylcyclopropenone on the scalp throughout. DPC (0.01%) was patch tested on the upper back and read at 6 days.

Each CDR3 protein gets one entry after TCRdb re-called the RACE reads with MiXCR. The table includes fewer than 100,000 distinct CDR3 sequences, about a tenth detected once. Time point of the sample: patch test 3, about 24 weeks after DPC sensitization. Treatment given: therapeutic diphenylcyclopropenone sensitization with weekly scalp DPC. The authors extracted total RNA from unfractionated whole blood. The junction had 3 bases not matched to a gene; V was cut back by 4 bases and J by 2 bases. This CDR3 is 14 amino acids long. Germline CDR1 and CDR2: MRHNA and SNTAGT. The source is a woman younger than 45 with alopecia areata. Some clones in this sample may be carry-over from other donors' samples. The source was whole blood, collected in connection with sensitization to the hapten diphenylcyclopropenone (DPC). The V and J genes are TRBV6-4 and TRBJ2-3; 7 bases fit TRBD2. The CDR3 is CASSASGPTDTQYF. In DNA, the CDR3 is TGTGCCAGCAGTGCTAGCGGTCCCACAGATACGCAGTATTTT.